This TCR beta chain was profiled in a study of cytomegalovirus exposure and HLA in healthy donors. TCRdb keeps only in-frame clones here, not all; method: immunoSEQ multiplex PCR. The top ten hold nearly 5% of the sample, which has 90,000 to 150,000 clones, 86% seen once. Overall study findings and caveats: There were 164 TCR beta chains listed as cytomegalovirus-associated.

This clone was seen once. Antigen unknown. Within the sample, other DNA sequences also encode this same CDR3. Deletions cut 3 bases from V and 7 bases from J, with 16 bases between. The germline V gene encodes CDR1 SGHDN and CDR2 FVKESK. The CDR3 contains 15 residues. Sequencing was carried out using PBMCs. The sequence came from a man aged 18 to 29 in good health and CMV-seronegative. The chain is built from TRBV14 and TRBJ2-1; the D gene is possibly TRBD2 (6 bases). CDR3 region: CASSHLLGGGNEQFF. In nucleotides, the CDR3 is TGTGCCAGCAGCCACTTGCTGGGGGGTGGGAATGAGCAGTTCTTC. The variable domain in full, with the rest retrieved from reference TRBV14 and TRBJ2-1, is EAGVTQFPSHSVIEKGQTVTLRCDPISGHDNLYWYRRVMGKEIKFLLHFVKESKQDESGMPNNRFLAERTGGTYSTLKVQPAELEDSGVYFCASSHLLGGGNEQFFGPGTRLTVL.